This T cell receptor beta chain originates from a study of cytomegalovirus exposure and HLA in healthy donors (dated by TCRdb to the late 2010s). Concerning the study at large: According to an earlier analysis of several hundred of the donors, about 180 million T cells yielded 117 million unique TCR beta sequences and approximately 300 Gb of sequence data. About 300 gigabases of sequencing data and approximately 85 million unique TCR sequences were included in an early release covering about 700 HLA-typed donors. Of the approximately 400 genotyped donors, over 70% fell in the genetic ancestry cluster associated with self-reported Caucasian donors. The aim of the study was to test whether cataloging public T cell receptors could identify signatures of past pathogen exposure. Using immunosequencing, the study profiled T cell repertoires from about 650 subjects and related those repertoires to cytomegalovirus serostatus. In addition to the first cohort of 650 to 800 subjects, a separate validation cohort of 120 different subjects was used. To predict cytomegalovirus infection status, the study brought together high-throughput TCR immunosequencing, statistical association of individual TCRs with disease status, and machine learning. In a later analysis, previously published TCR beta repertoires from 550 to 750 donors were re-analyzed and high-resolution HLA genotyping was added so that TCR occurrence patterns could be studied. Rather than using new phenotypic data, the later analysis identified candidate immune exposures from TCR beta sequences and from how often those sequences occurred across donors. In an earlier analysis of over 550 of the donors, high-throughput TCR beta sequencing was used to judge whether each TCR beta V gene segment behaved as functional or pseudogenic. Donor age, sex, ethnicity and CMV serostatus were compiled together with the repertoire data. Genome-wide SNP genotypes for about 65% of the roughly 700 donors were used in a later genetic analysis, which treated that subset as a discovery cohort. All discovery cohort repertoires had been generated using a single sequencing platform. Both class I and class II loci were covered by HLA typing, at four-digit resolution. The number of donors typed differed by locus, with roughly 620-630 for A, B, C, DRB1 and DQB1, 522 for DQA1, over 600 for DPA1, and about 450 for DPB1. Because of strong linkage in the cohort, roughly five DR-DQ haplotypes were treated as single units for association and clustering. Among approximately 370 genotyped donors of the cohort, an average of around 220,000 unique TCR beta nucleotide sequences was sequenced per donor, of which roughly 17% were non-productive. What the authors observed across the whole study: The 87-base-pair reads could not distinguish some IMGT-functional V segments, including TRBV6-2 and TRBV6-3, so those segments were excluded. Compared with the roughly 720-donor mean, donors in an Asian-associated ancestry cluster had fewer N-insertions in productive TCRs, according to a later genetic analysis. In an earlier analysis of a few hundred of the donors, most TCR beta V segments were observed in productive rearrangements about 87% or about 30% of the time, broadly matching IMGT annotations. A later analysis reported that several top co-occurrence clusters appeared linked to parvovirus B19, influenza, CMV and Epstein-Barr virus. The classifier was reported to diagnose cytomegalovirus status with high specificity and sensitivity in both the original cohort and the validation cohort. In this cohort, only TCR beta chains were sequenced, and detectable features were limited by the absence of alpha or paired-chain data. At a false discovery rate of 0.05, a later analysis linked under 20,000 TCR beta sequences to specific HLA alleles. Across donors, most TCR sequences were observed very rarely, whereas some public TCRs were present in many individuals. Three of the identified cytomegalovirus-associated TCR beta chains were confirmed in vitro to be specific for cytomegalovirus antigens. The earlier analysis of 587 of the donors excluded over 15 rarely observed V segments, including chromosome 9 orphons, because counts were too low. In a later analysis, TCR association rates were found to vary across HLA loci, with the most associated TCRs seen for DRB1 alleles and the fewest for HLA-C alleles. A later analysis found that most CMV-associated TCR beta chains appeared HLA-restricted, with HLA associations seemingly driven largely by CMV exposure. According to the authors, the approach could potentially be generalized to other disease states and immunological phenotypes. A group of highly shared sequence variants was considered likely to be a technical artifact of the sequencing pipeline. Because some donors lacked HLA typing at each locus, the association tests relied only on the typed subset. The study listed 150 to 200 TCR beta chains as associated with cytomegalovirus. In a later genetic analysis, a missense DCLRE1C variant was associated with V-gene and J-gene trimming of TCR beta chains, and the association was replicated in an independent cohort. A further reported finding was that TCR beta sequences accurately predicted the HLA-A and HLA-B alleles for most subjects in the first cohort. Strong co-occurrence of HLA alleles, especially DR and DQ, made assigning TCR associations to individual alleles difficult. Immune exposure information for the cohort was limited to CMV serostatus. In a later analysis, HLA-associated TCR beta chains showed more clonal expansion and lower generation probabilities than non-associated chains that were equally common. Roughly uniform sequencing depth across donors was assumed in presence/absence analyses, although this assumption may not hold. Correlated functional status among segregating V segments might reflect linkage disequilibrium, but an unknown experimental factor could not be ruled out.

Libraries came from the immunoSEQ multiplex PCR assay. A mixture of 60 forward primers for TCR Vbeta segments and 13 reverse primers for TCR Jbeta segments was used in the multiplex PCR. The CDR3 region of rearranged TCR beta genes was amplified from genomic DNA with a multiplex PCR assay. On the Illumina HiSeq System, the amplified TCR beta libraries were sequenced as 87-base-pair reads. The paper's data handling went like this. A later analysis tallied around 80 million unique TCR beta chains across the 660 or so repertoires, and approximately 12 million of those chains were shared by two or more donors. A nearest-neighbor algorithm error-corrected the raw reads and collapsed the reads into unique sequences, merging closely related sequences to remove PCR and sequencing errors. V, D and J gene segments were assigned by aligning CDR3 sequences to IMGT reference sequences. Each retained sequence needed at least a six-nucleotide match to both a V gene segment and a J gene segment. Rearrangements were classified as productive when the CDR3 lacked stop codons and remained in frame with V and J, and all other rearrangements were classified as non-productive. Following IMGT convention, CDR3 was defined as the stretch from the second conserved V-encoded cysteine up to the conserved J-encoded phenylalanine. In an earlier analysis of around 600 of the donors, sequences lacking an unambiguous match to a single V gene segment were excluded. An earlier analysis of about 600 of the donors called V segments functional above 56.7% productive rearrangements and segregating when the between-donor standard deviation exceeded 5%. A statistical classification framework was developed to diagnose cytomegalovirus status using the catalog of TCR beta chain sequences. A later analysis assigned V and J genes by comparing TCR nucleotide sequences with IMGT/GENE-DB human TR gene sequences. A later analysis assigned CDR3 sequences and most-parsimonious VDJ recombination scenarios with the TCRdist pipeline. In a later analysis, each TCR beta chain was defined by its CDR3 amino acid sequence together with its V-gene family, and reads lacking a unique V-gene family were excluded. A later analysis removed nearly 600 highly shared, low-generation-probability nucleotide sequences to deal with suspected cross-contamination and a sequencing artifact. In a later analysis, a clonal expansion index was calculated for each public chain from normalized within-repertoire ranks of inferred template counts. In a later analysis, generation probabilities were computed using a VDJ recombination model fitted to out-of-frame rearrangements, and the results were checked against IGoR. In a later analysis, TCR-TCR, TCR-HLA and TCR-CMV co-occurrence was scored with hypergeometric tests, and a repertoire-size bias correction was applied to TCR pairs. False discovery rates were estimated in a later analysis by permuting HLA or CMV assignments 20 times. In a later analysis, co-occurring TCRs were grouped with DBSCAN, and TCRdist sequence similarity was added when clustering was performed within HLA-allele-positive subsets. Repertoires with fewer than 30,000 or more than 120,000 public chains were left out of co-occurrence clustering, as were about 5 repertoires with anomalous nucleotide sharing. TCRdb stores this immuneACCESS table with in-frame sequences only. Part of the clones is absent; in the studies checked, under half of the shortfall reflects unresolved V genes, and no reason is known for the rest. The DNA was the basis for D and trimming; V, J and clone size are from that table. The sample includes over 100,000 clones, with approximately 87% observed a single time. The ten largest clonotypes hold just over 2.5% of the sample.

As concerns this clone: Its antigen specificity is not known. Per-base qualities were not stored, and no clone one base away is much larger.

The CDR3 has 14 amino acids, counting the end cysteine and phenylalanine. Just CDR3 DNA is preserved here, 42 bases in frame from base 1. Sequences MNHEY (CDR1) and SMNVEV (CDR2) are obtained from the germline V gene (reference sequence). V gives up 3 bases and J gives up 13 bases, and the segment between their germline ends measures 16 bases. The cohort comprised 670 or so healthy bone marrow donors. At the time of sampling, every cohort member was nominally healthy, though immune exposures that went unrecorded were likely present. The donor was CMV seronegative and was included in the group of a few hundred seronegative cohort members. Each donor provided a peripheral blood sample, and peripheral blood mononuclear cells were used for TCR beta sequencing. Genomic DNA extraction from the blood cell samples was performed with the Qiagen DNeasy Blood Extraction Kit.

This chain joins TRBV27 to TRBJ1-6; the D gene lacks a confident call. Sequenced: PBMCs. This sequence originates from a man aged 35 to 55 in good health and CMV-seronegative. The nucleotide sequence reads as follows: TGTGCCAGCAGTTTGTCCGCCCCACAAATGCCCCTCCACTTT. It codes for CASSLSAPQMPLHF.